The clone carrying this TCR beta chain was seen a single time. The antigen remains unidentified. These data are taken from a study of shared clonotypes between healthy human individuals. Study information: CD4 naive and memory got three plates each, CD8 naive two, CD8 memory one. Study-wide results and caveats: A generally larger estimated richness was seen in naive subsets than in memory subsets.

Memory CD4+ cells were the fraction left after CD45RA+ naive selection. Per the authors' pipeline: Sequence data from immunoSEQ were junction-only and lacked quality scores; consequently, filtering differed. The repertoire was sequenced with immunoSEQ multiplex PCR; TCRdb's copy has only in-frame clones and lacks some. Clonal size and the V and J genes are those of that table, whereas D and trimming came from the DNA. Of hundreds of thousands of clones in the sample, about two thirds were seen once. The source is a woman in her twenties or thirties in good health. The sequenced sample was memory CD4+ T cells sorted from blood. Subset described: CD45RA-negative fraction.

The CDR3 region is CALPQIGTQYF. The CDR3 coding sequence is TGTGCCCTCCCACAGATTGGTACGCAGTATTTT. This rearrangement joins TRBV27 to TRBJ2-3; D unclear. The germline V gene encodes CDR1 MNHEY and CDR2 SMNVEV (reference sequence). Trimming stripped 11 bases from V and 8 bases from J, with 14 bases between. This CDR3 spans 11 amino acids.